This T cell receptor (beta chain) was sequenced for a study of T-cell reconstitution after alpha-beta-depleted transplantation in children. Study findings and constraints: In some patients, recipient T cells and intrathymic progenitors surviving conditioning explained high day-60 diversity. T-cell numbers and diversity, one year after transplant, stemmed largely from T cells that were newly produced. Expanded graft clones, several hundred of them, were reportedly the source of alpha-beta T cells about two months after transplant.

Researchers prepared the TCRbeta library using unique molecular identifiers, the study reports. Each CDR3 protein gets one entry after TCRdb re-called the PCR reads with MiXCR. Of about 590,000 distinct CDR3 sequences in the sample, under 15% are singletons; the top ten hold 2.2%. V shed 7 bases and J shed 2 bases, with 18 bases lying between them. The CDR3 length is 16 residues. Germline CDR1 and CDR2: MDHEN and SYDVKM. In this sample, this clonotype turned up a few times. No antigen is known for it. Specimen: PBMCs, mostly from graft donor cells, collected 360 days after TCRalphabeta/CD19-depleted stem cell transplant. The TCR comes from a male patient between 5 and 17 years old who had a stem cell transplant for acute myeloid leukemia, so the T cells may come from the graft donor. The chain links TRBV28 to TRBJ1-5; D is ambiguous. The CDR3 nucleotides are TGTGCCAGCAACCCTTGGGTGGGTTTTGGCAATCAGCCCCAGCATTTT. It codes for CASNPWVGFGNQPQHF. Combining the CDR3 with reference TRBV28 and TRBJ1-5 gives the whole variable domain DVKVTQSSRYLVKRTGEKVFLECVQDMDHENMFWYRQDPGLGLRLIYFSYDVKMKEKGDIPEGYSVSREKKERFSLILESASTNQTSMYLCASNPWVGFGNQPQHFGDGTRLSIL.